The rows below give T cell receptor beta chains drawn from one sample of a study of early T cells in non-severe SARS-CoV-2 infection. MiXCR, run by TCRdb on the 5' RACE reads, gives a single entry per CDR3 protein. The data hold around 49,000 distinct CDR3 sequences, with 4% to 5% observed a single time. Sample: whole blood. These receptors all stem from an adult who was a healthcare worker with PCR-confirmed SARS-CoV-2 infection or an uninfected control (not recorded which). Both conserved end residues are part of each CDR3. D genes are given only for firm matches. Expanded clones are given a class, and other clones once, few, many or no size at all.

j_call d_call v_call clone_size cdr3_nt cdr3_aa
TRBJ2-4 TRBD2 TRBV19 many TGTGCCAGTAGTATACCTAGCGGGAGAGCCAAAAACATTCAGTACTTC CASSIPSGRAKNIQYF
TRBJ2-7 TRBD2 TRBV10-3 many TGTGCCATCAGTGATGGGACTAGCGGGCGATCCTACGAGCAGTACTTC CAISDGTSGRSYEQYF
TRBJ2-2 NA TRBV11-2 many TGTGCCAGCAGCTTAAGGTCCGGAACCGGGGAGCTGTTTTTT CASSLRSGTGELFF
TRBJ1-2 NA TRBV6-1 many TGTGCCAGCACTCAAAGTGGGTTAGGGTATGGCTACACCTTC CASTQSGLGYGYTF
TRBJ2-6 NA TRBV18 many TGTGCCAGCTCATCACTTCCGGGGACACCCAGCTCTGGGGCCAACGTCCTGACTTTC CASSSLPGTPSSGANVLTF
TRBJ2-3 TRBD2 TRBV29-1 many TGCAGCGTTGTTGGAGCGGGGGAAGTTACGCAGTATTTT CSVVGAGEVTQYF
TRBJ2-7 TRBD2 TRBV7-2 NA TGTGCCAGCAGCCCGATACTAGCGGGAGTCGAGCAGTGCTTC CASSPILAGVEQCF
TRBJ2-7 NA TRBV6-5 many TGTGCCAGCAGCCTCGGTGACGCCGGTGGCTACGAGCAGTACTTC CASSLGDAGGYEQYF
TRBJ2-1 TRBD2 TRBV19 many TGTGCCAGTAGTAAGATAGCGGGGGCCTTGAGCTCCTACAATGAGCAGTTCTTC CASSKIAGALSSYNEQFF
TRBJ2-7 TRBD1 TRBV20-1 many TGCAGTGCTAGAGATGGTGGGACAGGGTCCGGCGAGCAGTACTTC CSARDGGTGSGEQYF
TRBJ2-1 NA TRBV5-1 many TGCGCCAGCAGCCCACTCCTCAGTCGCTATGAGCAGTTCTTC CASSPLLSRYEQFF
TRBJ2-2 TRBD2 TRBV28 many TGTGCCAGCAGCCGCACGAGCGGGGGGAACACCGGGGAGCTGTTTTTT CASSRTSGGNTGELFF
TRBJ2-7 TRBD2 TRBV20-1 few TGCAGTGCTCCTTGGGGCGGGAGGCACGAGCAGTACTTC CSAPWGGRHEQYF
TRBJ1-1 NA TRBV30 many TGTGCCTGGAGTTCCGGCGGCGAAGCTTTCTTT CAWSSGGEAFF
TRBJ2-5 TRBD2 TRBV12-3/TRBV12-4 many TGTGCCAGCAGTCTGGGACTAGCGGGAGCACTCCGAGAGACCCAGTACTTC CASSLGLAGALRETQYF
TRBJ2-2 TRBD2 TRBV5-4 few TGTGCCAGCAGCCCTAAGGGGCTAGCGGGTGCGAACACCGGGGAGCTGTTTTTT CASSPKGLAGANTGELFF
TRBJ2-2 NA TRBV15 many TGTGCCACCAGCAGAGCTATGGACCGAAACACCGGGGAGCTGTTTTTT CATSRAMDRNTGELFF